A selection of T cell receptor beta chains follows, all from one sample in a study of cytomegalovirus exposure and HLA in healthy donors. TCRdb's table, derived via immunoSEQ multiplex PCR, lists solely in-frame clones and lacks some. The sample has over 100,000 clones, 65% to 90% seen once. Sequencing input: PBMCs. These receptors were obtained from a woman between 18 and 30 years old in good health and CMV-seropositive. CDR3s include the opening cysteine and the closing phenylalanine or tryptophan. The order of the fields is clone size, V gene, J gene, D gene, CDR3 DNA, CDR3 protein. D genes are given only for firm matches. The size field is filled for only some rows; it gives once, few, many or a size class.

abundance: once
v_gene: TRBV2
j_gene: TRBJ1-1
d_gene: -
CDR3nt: TGTGCCAGCAGTGCACAGAACACTGAAGCTTTCTTT
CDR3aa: CASSAQNTEAFF

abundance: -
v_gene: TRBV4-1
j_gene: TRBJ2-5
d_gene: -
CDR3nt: TGCGCCAGCAGCCACGTAGGGGGACCAAAGGCGGAGACCCAGTACTTC
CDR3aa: CASSHVGGPKAETQYF

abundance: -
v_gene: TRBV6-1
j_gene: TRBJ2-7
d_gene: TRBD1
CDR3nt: TGTGCCAGCAGTTCAACCGGGACAGGCCCCCACGAGCAGTACTTC
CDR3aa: CASSSTGTGPHEQYF

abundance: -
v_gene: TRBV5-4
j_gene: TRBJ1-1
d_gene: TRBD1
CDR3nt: TGTGCCAGCAGCTTGGACAGGGGTAACACTGAAGCTTTCTTT
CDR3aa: CASSLDRGNTEAFF

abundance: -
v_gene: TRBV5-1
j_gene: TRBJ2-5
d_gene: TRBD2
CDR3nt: TGCGCCAGCAGCGGCGGGGGTGGTGAGACCCAGTACTTC
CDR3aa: CASSGGGGETQYF

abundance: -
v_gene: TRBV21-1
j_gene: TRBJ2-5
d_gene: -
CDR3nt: TGTGCCAGCAGCCCCCCTGGACAGCAAGAGACCCAGTACTTC
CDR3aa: CASSPPGQQETQYF

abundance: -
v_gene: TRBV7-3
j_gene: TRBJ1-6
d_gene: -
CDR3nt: TGTGCCAGCAGCTTGGCGGCAGTCGGTAATTCACCCCTCCACTTT
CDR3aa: CASSLAAVGNSPLHF

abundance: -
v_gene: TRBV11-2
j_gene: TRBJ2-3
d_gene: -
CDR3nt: TGTGCCAGCACCCGGGGCGGGGGCAGGGGGCTTTCAGATACGCAGTATTTT
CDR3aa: CASTRGGGRGLSDTQYF

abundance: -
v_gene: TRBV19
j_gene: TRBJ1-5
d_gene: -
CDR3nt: TGTGCCAGTAGTGAAACATATAGCAATCAGCCCCAGCATTTT
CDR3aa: CASSETYSNQPQHF

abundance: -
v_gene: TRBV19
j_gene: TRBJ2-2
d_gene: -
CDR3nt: TGTGCCAGTACTAGGGGGGGGGAGTCCGGGGAGCTGTTTTTT
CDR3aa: CASTRGGESGELFF

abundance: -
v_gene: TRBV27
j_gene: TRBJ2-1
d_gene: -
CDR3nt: TGTGCCAGCAGTTCGCACGATATGACAGCCTACAATGAGCAGTTCTTC
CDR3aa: CASSSHDMTAYNEQFF

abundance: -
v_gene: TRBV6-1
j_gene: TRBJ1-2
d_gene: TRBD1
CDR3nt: TGTGCCAGCAGGAGGGGACAGGGGACCAACTATGGCTACACCTTC
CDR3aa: CASRRGQGTNYGYTF

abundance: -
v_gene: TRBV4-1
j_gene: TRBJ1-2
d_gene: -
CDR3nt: TGCGCCAGCAGCCCAGACCCGTACTATGGCTACACCTTC
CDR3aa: CASSPDPYYGYTF